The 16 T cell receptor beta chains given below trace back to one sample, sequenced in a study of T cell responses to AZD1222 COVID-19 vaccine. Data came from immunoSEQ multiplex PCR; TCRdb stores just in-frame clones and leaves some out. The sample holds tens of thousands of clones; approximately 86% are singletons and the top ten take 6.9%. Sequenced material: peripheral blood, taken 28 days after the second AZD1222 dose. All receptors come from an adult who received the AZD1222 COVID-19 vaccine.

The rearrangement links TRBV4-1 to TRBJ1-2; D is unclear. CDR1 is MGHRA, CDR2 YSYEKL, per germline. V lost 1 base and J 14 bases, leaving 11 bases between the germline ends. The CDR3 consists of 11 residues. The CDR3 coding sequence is TGCGCCAGCAGCCAAGGAGGGCCAGCAACCTTC. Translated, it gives CASSQGGPATF.

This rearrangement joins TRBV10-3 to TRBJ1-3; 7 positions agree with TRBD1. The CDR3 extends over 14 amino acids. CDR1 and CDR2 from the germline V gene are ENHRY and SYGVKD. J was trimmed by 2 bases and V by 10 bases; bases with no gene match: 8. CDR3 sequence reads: CATRQGNAGNTIYF. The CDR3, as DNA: TGTGCCACAAGACAGGGAAATGCTGGAAACACCATATATTTT.

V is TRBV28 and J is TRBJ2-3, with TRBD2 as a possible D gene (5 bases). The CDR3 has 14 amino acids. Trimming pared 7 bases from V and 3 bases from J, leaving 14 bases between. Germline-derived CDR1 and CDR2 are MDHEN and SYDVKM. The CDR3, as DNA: TGTGCCAGCACGAGGGTAGGTCCGACAGATACGCAGTATTTT. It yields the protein CASTRVGPTDTQYF.

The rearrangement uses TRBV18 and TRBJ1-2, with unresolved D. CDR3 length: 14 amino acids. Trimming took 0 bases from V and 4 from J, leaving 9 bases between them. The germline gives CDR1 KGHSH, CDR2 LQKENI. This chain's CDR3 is CASSPPGSVYGYTF. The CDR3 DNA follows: TGTGCCAGCTCACCACCGGGCAGCGTCTATGGCTACACCTTC. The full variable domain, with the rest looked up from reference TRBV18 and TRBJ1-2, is NAGVMQNPRHLVRRRGQEARLRCSPMKGHSHVYWYRQLPEEGLKFMVYLQKENIIDESGMPKERFSAEFPKEGPSILRIQQVVRGDSAAYFCASSPPGSVYGYTFGSGTRLTVV.

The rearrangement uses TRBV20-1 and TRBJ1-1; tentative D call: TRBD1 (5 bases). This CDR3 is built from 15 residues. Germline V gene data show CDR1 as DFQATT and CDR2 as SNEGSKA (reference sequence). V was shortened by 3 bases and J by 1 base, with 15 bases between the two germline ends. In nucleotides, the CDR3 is TGCAGTGCTAGTGGGGAACGGAGGGGGAACACTGAAGCTTTCTTT. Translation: CSASGERRGNTEAFF.

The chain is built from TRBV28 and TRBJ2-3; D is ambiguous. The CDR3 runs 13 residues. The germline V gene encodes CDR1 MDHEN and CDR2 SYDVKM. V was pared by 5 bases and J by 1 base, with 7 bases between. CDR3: CASSRRGTDTQYF. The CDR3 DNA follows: TGTGCCAGCAGTCGCCGGGGCACAGATACGCAGTATTTT.

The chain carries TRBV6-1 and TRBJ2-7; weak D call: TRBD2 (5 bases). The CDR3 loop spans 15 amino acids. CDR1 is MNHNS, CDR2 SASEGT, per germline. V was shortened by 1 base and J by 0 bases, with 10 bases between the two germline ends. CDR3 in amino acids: CASSEGSGSSYEQYF. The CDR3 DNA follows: TGTGCCAGCAGTGAAGGGAGCGGCTCCTCCTACGAGCAGTACTTC.

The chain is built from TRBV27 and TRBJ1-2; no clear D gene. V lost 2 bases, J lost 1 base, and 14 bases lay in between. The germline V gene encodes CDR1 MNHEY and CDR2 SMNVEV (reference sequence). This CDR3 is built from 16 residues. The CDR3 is CASSLAPSTGNYGYTF. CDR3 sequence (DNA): TGTGCCAGCAGTTTAGCCCCCTCGACGGGTAACTATGGCTACACCTTC.

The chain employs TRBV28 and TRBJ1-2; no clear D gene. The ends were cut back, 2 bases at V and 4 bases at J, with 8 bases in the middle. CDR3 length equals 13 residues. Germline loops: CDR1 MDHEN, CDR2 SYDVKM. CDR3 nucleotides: TGTGCCAGCAGTTTAGACCGAGGCTATGGCTACACCTTC. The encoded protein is CASSLDRGYGYTF.

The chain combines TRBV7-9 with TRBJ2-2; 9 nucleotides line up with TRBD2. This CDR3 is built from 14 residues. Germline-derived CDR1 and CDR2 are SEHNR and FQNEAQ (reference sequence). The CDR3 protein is CASRPSGETGELFF. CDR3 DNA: TGTGCGAGCCGGCCTAGCGGGGAAACCGGGGAGCTGTTTTTT.

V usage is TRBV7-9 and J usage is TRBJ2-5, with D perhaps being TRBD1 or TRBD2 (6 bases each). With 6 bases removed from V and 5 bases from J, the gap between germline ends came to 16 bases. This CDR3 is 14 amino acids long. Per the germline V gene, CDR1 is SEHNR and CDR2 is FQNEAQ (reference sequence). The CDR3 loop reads CASRGGDRAETQYF. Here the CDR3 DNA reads TGTGCCAGCAGGGGGGGCGACCGGGCTGAGACCCAGTACTTC.

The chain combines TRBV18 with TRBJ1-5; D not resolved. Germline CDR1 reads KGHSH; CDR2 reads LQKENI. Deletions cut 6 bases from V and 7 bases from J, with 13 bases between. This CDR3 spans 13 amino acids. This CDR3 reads CASSPGRSQPQHF. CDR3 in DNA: TGTGCCAGCTCCCCGGGTCGGTCCCAGCCCCAGCATTTT.

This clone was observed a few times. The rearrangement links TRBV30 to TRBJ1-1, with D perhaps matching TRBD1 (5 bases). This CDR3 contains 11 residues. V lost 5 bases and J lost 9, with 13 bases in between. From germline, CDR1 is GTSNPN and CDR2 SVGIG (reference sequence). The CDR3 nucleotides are TGTGCCTGGTCCTCCGGGGCTAAAGCTTTCTTT. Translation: CAWSSGAKAFF.

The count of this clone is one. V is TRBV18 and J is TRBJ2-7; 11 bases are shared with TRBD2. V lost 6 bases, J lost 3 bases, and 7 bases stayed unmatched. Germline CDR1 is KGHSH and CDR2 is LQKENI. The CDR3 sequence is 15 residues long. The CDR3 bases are TGTGCCAGCTCGCCCGGGACTAGCGGAGTCTACGAGCAGTACTTC. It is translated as CASSPGTSGVYEQYF. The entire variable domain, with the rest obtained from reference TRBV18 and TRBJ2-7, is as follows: NAGVMQNPRHLVRRRGQEARLRCSPMKGHSHVYWYRQLPEEGLKFMVYLQKENIIDESGMPKERFSAEFPKEGPSILRIQQVVRGDSAAYFCASSPGTSGVYEQYFGPGTRLTVT.

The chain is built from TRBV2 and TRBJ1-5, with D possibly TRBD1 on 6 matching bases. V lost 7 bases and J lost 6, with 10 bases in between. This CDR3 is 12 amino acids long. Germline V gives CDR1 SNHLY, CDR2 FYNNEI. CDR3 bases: TGTGCCAGCAACAGGGACGGTCAGCCCCAGCATTTT. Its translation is CASNRDGQPQHF.

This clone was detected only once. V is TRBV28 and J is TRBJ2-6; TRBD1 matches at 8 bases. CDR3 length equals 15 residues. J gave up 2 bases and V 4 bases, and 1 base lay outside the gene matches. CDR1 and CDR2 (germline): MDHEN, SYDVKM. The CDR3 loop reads CASSSTGAGANVLTF. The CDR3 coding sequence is TGTGCCAGCAGTTCGACAGGGGCTGGGGCCAACGTCCTGACTTTC.